This passage covers 7 T cell receptor beta chains from one sample sequenced in a study of OX40 agonist ivuxolimab in advanced cancers. Libraries were prepared by immunoSEQ multiplex PCR; TCRdb keeps only in-frame clonotypes and omits some of them. The table has 20,000 to 30,000 clones, almost 80% seen once. The sequencing used CD4+ or CD8+ T cells sorted from blood, collected in a trial of the OX40 agonist ivuxolimab. The receptors shown here come from an adult with an advanced solid tumor such as melanoma, head and neck, liver or kidney cancer.

The CDR3 nucleotides read TGCGCCAGCAGCGTAGGGACAGCTGGGGCCAACGTCCTGACTTTC. It specifies CASSVGTAGANVLTF. This rearrangement joins TRBV5-1 to TRBJ2-6, with 7 bases aligning to TRBD1. Unmatched junction bases numbered 3, after V lost 4 bases and J lost 2 bases. The CDR3 is 15 residues long. The germline gives CDR1 SGHRS, CDR2 YFSETQ.

To note about this clone: Within the sample, other DNA sequences also encode this same CDR3. This chain joins TRBV28 and TRBJ1-1; D remains ambiguous. Germline V lookup: CDR1 MDHEN, CDR2 SYDVKM. V dropped 3 bases and J dropped 5 bases, with 7 bases sitting between them. This CDR3 has 12 residues. In nucleotides, the CDR3 is TGTGCCAGCAGTTTCAGGAATACTGAAGCTTTCTTT. Encoded protein: CASSFRNTEAFF.

The chain employs TRBV19 and TRBJ2-7, with TRBD2 identical over 8 bases. Germline CDR1 LNHDA, CDR2 SQIVND (reference sequence). The CDR3 spans 13 residues. The junction had 4 bases not matched to a gene; V was cut back by 3 bases and J by 6 bases. This CDR3 is CASSMGLAGEQYF. CDR3 sequence (DNA): TGTGCCAGTAGTATGGGGCTAGCGGGCGAGCAGTACTTC.

The table lists this clone with a few counts. CDR3 nucleotide sequence: TGTGCCAGCAGTTTATCTGCGACAGTCCCTTTCCGCTACGAGCAGTACTTC. This encodes CASSLSATVPFRYEQYF. This chain connects TRBV27 to TRBJ2-7; a possible D gene is TRBD1 (5 bases). The CDR3 covers 17 residues. CDR1 MNHEY and CDR2 SMNVEV come from the germline V gene (reference sequence). The V end was cut by 0 bases, the J end by 3 bases, with 18 bases between.

V and J are TRBV4-2 and TRBJ2-2; possible D gene TRBD2, 6 bases. CDR3 size: 16 residues. V lost 0 bases and J 4 bases, leaving 12 bases between the germline ends. CDR1 is LGHNA, CDR2 YNFKEQ, per germline. This CDR3 reads CASSQDVLGGTGELFF. CDR3 bases: TGTGCCAGCAGCCAAGATGTTCTGGGGGGCACCGGGGAGCTGTTTTTT.

This clone appeared a few times. V gene TRBV5-6 combines with J gene TRBJ1-1; D remains ambiguous. CDR1 SGHDT and CDR2 YYEEEE come from the germline V gene. The CDR3 has 17 residues. The ends were cut back, 2 bases at V and 0 bases at J, with 17 bases in the middle. The CDR3 sequence: CASSLTSGGGMNTEAFF. The DNA for the CDR3 is TGTGCCAGCAGCTTAACGTCGGGTGGAGGGATGAACACTGAAGCTTTCTTT.

The J gene is TRBJ1-2, the V gene TRBV20-1; D remains unclear. V dropped 3 bases and J dropped 5 bases, with 7 bases sitting between them. The CDR3 sequence is 11 residues long. CDR1 and CDR2 (germline): DFQATT, SNEGSKA (reference sequence). CDR3 DNA: TGCAGTGCTAGGGCCTCATATGGCTACACCTTC. Translated: CSARASYGYTF.